This entry lists 2 T cell receptor beta chains sequenced from one sample in a study of blood T cell repertoires in COVID-19. Sequencing was performed with immunoSEQ multiplex PCR; in TCRdb, only in-frame clones are kept and a portion is missing. The sample carries approximately 220,000 clones, approximately 92% recorded once. Material: PBMCs or T cells enriched from blood (not recorded which). These receptors came from a woman between 18 and 29 years old in a cohort exposed to, infected with or recovered from COVID-19 (not recorded which).

The chain recombines TRBV19 with TRBJ2-7, with 12 positions matching TRBD2. The germline CDR1 and CDR2 sequences are LNHDA and SQIVND (reference sequence). CDR3 length equals 16 residues. V was clipped by 4 bases and J by 4 bases; unmatched bases: 8. CDR3: CASSKGLAGAEYEQYF. CDR3 coding DNA: TGTGCCAGTAGTAAGGGACTAGCGGGTGCAGAGTACGAGCAGTACTTC.

This clone was picked up one time. The V gene is TRBV5-6, the J gene TRBJ2-4; weak D call: TRBD1 (6 bases). The CDR3 extends over 16 amino acids. The germline V gene has CDR1 SGHDT and CDR2 YYEEEE. The V end lost 4 bases, the J end lost 3 bases, and 17 bases lay between the germline ends. The CDR3 spells CASSQWTVVRKNIQYF. The CDR3 DNA reads as TGTGCCAGCAGCCAATGGACAGTAGTTCGCAAAAACATTCAGTACTTC.